Included here is one T cell receptor beta chain sequence, with context. This entry belongs to a study of blood T cell repertoires in COVID-19. The wider study: Donors in the United States, Italy and Spain gave samples during acute or convalescent COVID-19.

The data were produced by immunoSEQ multiplex PCR, yet TCRdb's version contains in-frame clones alone and is incomplete. The table has some 180,000 clones, 88% seen once. The CDR3 has 9 amino acids. Germline lookup yields CDR1 SGHNT and CDR2 YENEEA. V lost 10 bases and J 10 bases, leaving 8 bases between the germline ends. This TCR was sampled from a man in his fifties or sixties who had recovered from COVID-19. V and J are TRBV11-3 and TRBJ2-1; tentatively, D is TRBD2 (5 bases). Input material: peripheral blood. The CDR3 region has the DNA TGTGCCACCCCGGGAGAGCAGTTCTTC. Translating it yields CATPGEQFF.